This paragraph covers one T cell receptor beta chain sequence. Its matching antigen is unknown. J was trimmed by 3 bases and V by 0 bases; bases with no gene match: 4. The CDR3 contains 16 residues. The germline V gene encodes CDR1 LGHNA and CDR2 YNFKEQ. The PCR used 60 Vbeta and 13 Jbeta primers. Methods used by the authors: Per a later analysis, the number of unique TCR beta chains was approximately 73 million, of which 8.5 million to 11 million were shared. The protocol was immunoSEQ multiplex PCR, while the TCRdb copy is restricted to in-frame clones and leaves out a portion. V and J calls and clone size are copied from that table; D and trimming were computed from the DNA. The sample lists more than 150,000 clones, 82% seen once, with roughly 1.4% in the top ten. These data belong to a study of cytomegalovirus exposure and HLA in healthy donors. Findings of the study overall: In a later analysis, across HLA loci, associated TCR counts were highest for DRB1, lowest for HLA-C.

The sequence came from a man between 35 and 55 years old in good health and CMV-seronegative. The source material was PBMCs. The chain carries TRBV4-2 and TRBJ2-1, with TRBD2 identical over 8 bases. The CDR3 spells CASSQEGLAGYNEQFF. The CDR3 DNA sequence: TGTGCCAGCAGCCAAGAAGGGCTAGCGGGCTACAATGAGCAGTTCTTC.